The clone carrying this TCR beta chain was seen only a few times. Its matching antigen is unknown. The authors reverse transcribed all of the isolated RNA, so sequencing captured expressed TCRB transcripts. This table comes from immunoSEQ multiplex PCR, and its TCRdb copy is limited to in-frame clones, with some not included. The sample yields roughly 330,000 clones, roughly 13% seen once. Each of the CD4+ naive, central memory, regulatory and stem cell-like memory populations was sorted via CD45RO/CCR7/CD25/CD127/CD95/CD27. The record originates from a study of beta chain features in type 1 diabetes. The overall study: Similarity in age, gender and cell yields was seen between patients and healthy donors. Across all samples, around 98 million sorted cells were examined. Findings and limits, study-wide: Researchers report that Type 1 diabetes patients had moderately but significantly shorter TCRB CDR3s across all four CD4+ subsets.

The CDR3 runs to 16 residues. Germline loops: CDR1 MDHEN, CDR2 SYDVKM. V was clipped by 6 bases and J by 8 bases; unmatched bases: 14. This chain links TRBV28 with TRBJ2-1; 9 bases match TRBD2. This TCR was sampled from a woman aged 18-30 years with type 1 diabetes. What was sequenced was naive CD4+ T cells from blood. CDR3 protein: CASRIFGGRAIDEQFF. CDR3 nucleotide sequence: TGTGCCAGCAGGATCTTTGGCGGGAGGGCCATCGATGAGCAGTTCTTC.